One and the same sample provided the 29 T cell receptor beta chains below, sequenced in a study of blood T cell repertoires in COVID-19. Profiling relied on immunoSEQ multiplex PCR, and the TCRdb table lists in-frame clones only, not all of them. The sample includes about 98,000 clones, about four fifths of them seen just once. The sequenced material came from peripheral blood. These receptors came from a man in his sixties or seventies with acute or convalescent COVID-19.

The genes are TRBV5-8 and TRBJ1-3; D not resolved. V was cut by 6 bases and J by 7 bases, with 11 bases left in between. The CDR3 spans 12 residues. CDR1 SGHTS and CDR2 YDEGEE come from the germline V gene. DNA of the CDR3: TGTGCCAGCACCCCCAGAGGGAACACCATATATTTT. Protein product: CASTPRGNTIYF.

This clone was counted only a few times. The chain is built from TRBV27 and TRBJ2-3; the D gene is possibly TRBD2 (6 bases). Between the trimmed V and J ends, which lost 2 bases and 3 bases, there was a span of 6 bases. There are 13 residues in the CDR3. Germline CDR1 is MNHEY and CDR2 is SMNVEV (reference sequence). CDR3 sequence reads: CASSLGGTDTQYF. CDR3 DNA: TGTGCCAGCAGTTTAGGGGGGACAGATACGCAGTATTTT.

The chain uses TRBV4-1 and TRBJ2-7; D possibly corresponds to TRBD2 (6 bases). The CDR3 totals 16 residues. V lost 4 bases, J lost 7 bases, and 23 bases lay in between. Germline assignment: CDR1 MGHRA and CDR2 YSYEKL. The CDR3: CASSPPRDGRAREQYF. In nucleotides, the CDR3 is TGCGCCAGCAGCCCCCCAAGGGACGGGAGAGCTCGGGAGCAGTACTTC.

The chain employs TRBV10-3 and TRBJ1-1; D might be TRBD1 (6 bases). This CDR3 has 15 residues. Trimming stripped 3 bases from V and 5 bases from J, with 16 bases between. The germline gives CDR1 ENHRY, CDR2 SYGVKD. Here the CDR3 reads CAISEQGGGSTEAFF. CDR3 bases: TGTGCCATCAGTGAACAGGGTGGAGGTTCAACTGAAGCTTTCTTT.

J is TRBJ2-5 and V is TRBV6-5; a weak D match, TRBD1 (6 bases). The CDR3 has 13 amino acids. The V gene's germline CDR1 is MNHEY and CDR2 SVGAGI. The V end lost 6 bases, the J end lost 4 bases, and 12 bases lay between the germline ends. This CDR3 is CASSQGRGETQYF. The CDR3 nucleotides read TGTGCCAGCAGCCAGGGGAGAGGAGAGACCCAGTACTTC.

The J gene is TRBJ1-5, the V gene TRBV28, with TRBD1 matching over 7 bases. Germline V gives CDR1 MDHEN, CDR2 SYDVKM. There are 14 residues in the CDR3. V gave up 7 bases and J gave up 1 base; unmatched junction bases: 4. In DNA, the CDR3 is TGTGCCAGCAACAAGGGACAGAGCAATCAGCCCCAGCATTTT. It is translated as CASNKGQSNQPQHF.

This clone was counted a single time. The genes are TRBV5-1 and TRBJ1-6; D is unresolved. Trimming pared 0 bases from V and 8 bases from J, leaving 6 bases between. CDR3 length equals 13 residues. Germline CDR1 reads SGHRS; CDR2 reads YFSETQ. This CDR3 reads CASSLAGYSPLHF. CDR3 bases: TGCGCCAGCAGCTTGGCAGGATATTCACCCCTCCACTTT.

The V call is TRBV27, the J call TRBJ2-1; 8 bases match TRBD2. With V trimmed by 0 bases and J by 8 bases, 15 bases remained unmatched. This CDR3 is 18 amino acids long. CDR1 is MNHEY and CDR2 is SMNVEV in the germline V gene (reference sequence). This CDR3 is CASSLSRLRLAKGDEQFF. CDR3 DNA sequence: TGTGCCAGCAGTTTATCCCGCTTACGACTAGCGAAAGGGGATGAGCAGTTCTTC.

The chain links TRBV5-1 to TRBJ1-1; D unresolved. In germline, CDR1 is SGHRS, CDR2 YFSETQ. The V and J ends lost 1 base and 6 bases respectively, with 13 bases between them. The CDR3 sequence is 14 residues long. CDR3 bases: TGCGCCAGCAGCTTGACAGCGGGGAAGGCTGAAGCTTTCTTT. Protein sequence: CASSLTAGKAEAFF.

CDR3 DNA sequence: TGTGCCAGCAGCCAGGGGAGGACAAGGCAGTTCTTC. It is translated as CASSQGRTRQFF. V gene TRBV14 combines with J gene TRBJ2-1; tentative D call: TRBD2 (6 bases). The CDR3 runs 12 residues. Germline values: CDR1 SGHDN, CDR2 FVKESK. Trimming stripped 3 bases from V and 12 bases from J, with 12 bases between.

This sequence joins TRBV18 and TRBJ2-3; tentatively, D is TRBD1 (6 bases). The CDR3 has 16 amino acids. Germline V gene data show CDR1 as KGHSH and CDR2 as LQKENI. Deletions cut 3 bases from V and 7 bases from J, with 20 bases between. CDR3 amino acids: CASSPRRAGESNTQYF. The DNA for the CDR3 is TGTGCCAGCTCACCCCGCCGGGCAGGGGAATCGAATACGCAGTATTTT.

The CDR3 loop reads CASSLVPDSYLTGELFF. In nucleotides, the CDR3 is TGTGCCAGCAGCTTAGTCCCCGACTCCTATCTAACCGGGGAGCTGTTTTTT. The V gene is TRBV7-2, the J gene TRBJ2-2; D call uncertain. The CDR3 length is 17 residues. Germline CDR1 and CDR2: SGHTA and FQGNSA. Trimming cost V 1 base and J 5 bases, with 17 bases left between them.

This chain joins TRBV3-1 (or the pseudogene TRBV3-2) and TRBJ2-1; TRBD2 agrees at 7 bases. The CDR3 sequence is 15 residues long. V lost 4 bases and J lost 1; bases outside the gene matches: 4. The germline V gene encodes CDR1 LGHDT and CDR2 YNNKEL (reference sequence). The CDR3 loop is CASSRTRVSYNEQFF. The DNA of the CDR3 is TGTGCCAGCAGCCGGACTAGGGTATCCTACAATGAGCAGTTCTTC.

The V call is TRBV19, the J call TRBJ1-5, with 12 positions matching TRBD1. Germline CDR1 LNHDA, CDR2 SQIVND (reference sequence). CDR3 length equals 15 residues. With V trimmed by 7 bases and J by 5 bases, 6 bases remained unmatched. This chain's CDR3 is CASIGTGGEDQPQHF. Here the CDR3 DNA reads TGTGCCAGTATAGGGACAGGGGGCGAGGATCAGCCCCAGCATTTT.

V and J are TRBV6-6 and TRBJ2-3, with D maybe TRBD2 (5 bases). Germline V gives CDR1 MNHNY, CDR2 SVGAGI (reference sequence). Between the trimmed V and J ends, which lost 6 bases and 0 bases, there was a span of 16 bases. This CDR3 is built from 16 residues. The CDR3 region has the DNA TGTGCCAGCAGCACCGGGGTAGCCCCCAGCACAGATACGCAGTATTTT. Its protein product is CASSTGVAPSTDTQYF.

The chain employs TRBV28 and TRBJ1-3; D gene ambiguous. V dropped 3 bases and J dropped 4 bases, with 7 bases sitting between them. The length of the CDR3 is 13 residues. Germline values: CDR1 MDHEN, CDR2 SYDVKM. The CDR3: CASSLTLGNTIYF. The CDR3, as DNA: TGTGCCAGCAGTTTGACTTTAGGAAACACCATATATTTT.

The genes are TRBV2 and TRBJ2-7; D not certain. Germline CDR1 and CDR2: SNHLY and FYNNEI. The CDR3 covers 14 residues. Trimming took off 4 bases at V and 2 bases at J, with 12 bases between the two ends. The CDR3: CASSVGSQAYEQYF. CDR3 in DNA: TGTGCCAGCAGTGTAGGCAGCCAGGCCTACGAGCAGTACTTC. The variable domain in full, with the rest retrieved from reference TRBV2 and TRBJ2-7, is EPEVTQTPSHQVTQMGQEVILRCVPISNHLYFYWYRQILGQKVEFLVSFYNNEISEKSEIFDDQFSVERPDGSNFTLKIRSTKLEDSAMYFCASSVGSQAYEQYFGPGTRLTVT.

The rearrangement links TRBV6-5 to TRBJ1-6; D gene unclear. The CDR3 runs to 13 residues. From germline, CDR1 is MNHEY and CDR2 SVGAGI. V dropped 4 bases and J dropped 13 bases, with 14 bases sitting between them. The CDR3, as DNA: TGTGCCAGCAGTTTCTCAGCCGCCCGGCCCCTCCACTTT. It encodes CASSFSAARPLHF.

This chain links TRBV5-6 with TRBJ1-1, with 10 bases that match TRBD1. Per germline, CDR1 SGHDT and CDR2 YYEEEE. The CDR3 is 14 residues long. J gave up 0 bases and V 7 bases, and 3 bases lay outside the gene matches. Here the CDR3 reads CASDRGRLNTEAFF. The CDR3 region has the DNA TGTGCCAGCGACAGGGGGCGATTGAACACTGAAGCTTTCTTT.

This sequence joins TRBV5-4 and TRBJ2-3; 10 positions agree with TRBD2. Germline V gene data show CDR1 as SGHNT and CDR2 as YYREEE (reference sequence). Trimming took 1 base from V and 5 from J; bases not matched to a gene: 1. The CDR3 has 14 residues. The CDR3 DNA reads TGTGCCAGCAGCTTGAGGACTAGCGGAGATACGCAGTATTTT. This encodes CASSLRTSGDTQYF.

This clone was detected ten times or more. The V gene is TRBV5-8, the J gene TRBJ1-5; 8 bases align to TRBD1. The J segment lost 4 bases and the V segment lost 4 bases, leaving 7 bases of the junction unmatched. Germline V gene lookup returns CDR1 SGHTS and CDR2 YDEGEE. This CDR3 has 15 amino acids. The CDR3 bases are TGTGCCAGCAGCCGTGGGGACAGGCAGAATCAGCCCCAGCATTTT. Translation: CASSRGDRQNQPQHF.

The sample holds many counts of this clone. The chain combines TRBV7-2 with TRBJ1-5, with D tentatively TRBD1 (5 bases). V was shortened by 5 bases and J by 6 bases, with 14 bases between the two germline ends. CDR1 is SGHTA and CDR2 is FQGNSA in the germline V gene. CDR3 size: 14 residues. The CDR3 protein is CASSPQVTGQPQHF. CDR3 DNA: TGTGCCAGCAGCCCACAGGTGACGGGTCAGCCCCAGCATTTT.

This clone was counted once. This chain uses TRBV10-3 with TRBJ2-3; a weak D match, TRBD1 (5 bases). V was trimmed by 3 bases and J by 3 bases, leaving 16 bases between them. Germline V gene sequence: CDR1 ENHRY, CDR2 SYGVKD. CDR3 length: 16 residues. CDR3: CAISDPREIRTDTQYF. The CDR3 DNA sequence: TGTGCCATCAGTGACCCCAGGGAAATAAGGACAGATACGCAGTATTTT.

This rearrangement joins TRBV30 to TRBJ1-3, with TRBD1 matching over 8 bases. The CDR3 covers 18 residues. V trimming: 1 base; J trimming: 0 bases; junction bases outside the gene matches: 11. From germline, CDR1 is GTSNPN and CDR2 SVGIG (reference sequence). The CDR3 region has the DNA TGTGCCTGGAGTGACTACAGGGGGGGGTTGAGCTCTGGAAACACCATATATTTT. This translates into CAWSDYRGGLSSGNTIYF.

The rearrangement joins TRBV5-1 to TRBJ2-7; D ambiguous. Trimming removed 2 bases at V and 2 bases at J, with 14 bases between. Per germline, CDR1 SGHRS and CDR2 YFSETQ. The CDR3 extends over 15 amino acids. The CDR3 sequence is CASSLSAGLTYEQYF. The DNA for the CDR3 is TGCGCCAGCAGCTTAAGCGCCGGATTAACCTACGAGCAGTACTTC.

V is TRBV27 and J is TRBJ2-7, with a tentative D call TRBD1 (6 bases). With 3 bases removed from V and 2 bases from J, the gap between germline ends came to 17 bases. This CDR3 is 16 amino acids long. Germline CDR1 reads MNHEY; CDR2 reads SMNVEV (reference sequence). The CDR3 sequence is CASSFPNRDKAYEQYF. DNA for the CDR3: TGTGCCAGCAGTTTCCCGAACCGGGACAAAGCCTACGAGCAGTACTTC.

The chain joins TRBV24-1 to TRBJ2-3; TRBD1 agrees at 7 bases. The CDR3 has 14 residues. J gave up 6 bases and V 1 base, and 3 bases lay outside the gene matches. Germline assignment: CDR1 KGHDR and CDR2 SFDVKD. Written as DNA, the CDR3 is TGTGCCACCAGTGATTTCAGGGGGTCGGATACGCAGTATTTT. Its protein product is CATSDFRGSDTQYF.

The V gene is TRBV5-1, the J gene TRBJ1-1; 7 bases fit TRBD1. The length of the CDR3 is 15 residues. Trimming cost V 2 bases and J 1 base; bases outside gene matches: 5. In germline, CDR1 is SGHRS, CDR2 YFSETQ. The CDR3 region has the DNA TGCGCCAGCAGCTTAGACAGGGCTGGGAACACTGAAGCTTTCTTT. Translated: CASSLDRAGNTEAFF.

V and J are TRBV5-8 and TRBJ2-2; 7 bases line up with TRBD1. Germline-derived CDR1 and CDR2 are SGHTS and YDEGEE. The J segment lost 0 bases and the V segment lost 4 bases, leaving 12 bases of the junction unmatched. CDR3 length equals 18 residues. CDR3: CASSIKLRGHSNTGELFF. CDR3 DNA sequence: TGTGCCAGCAGCATCAAGTTAAGGGGGCACTCGAACACCGGGGAGCTGTTTTTT.